Following are 30 T cell receptor beta chains from one sample sequenced in a study of cytomegalovirus exposure and HLA in healthy donors. The PCR made use of 60 Vbeta and 13 Jbeta primers. The method was immunoSEQ multiplex PCR; TCRdb's version includes in-frame clones alone and lacks a portion of them. The sample has about 62,000 clones, 70% to 75% seen once. The sequencing sample was made of PBMCs. These receptors were obtained from a woman in her twenties or thirties in good health and CMV-seronegative.

This clone appeared a single time. The V and J genes are TRBV6-5 and TRBJ1-5, with no clear D. The germline V gene encodes CDR1 MNHEY and CDR2 SVGAGI. V shed 6 bases and J shed 0 bases, with 12 bases lying between them. This CDR3 comprises 15 residues. CDR3 region: CASRSAEYSNQPQHF. CDR3 DNA sequence: TGTGCCAGCAGGTCTGCGGAGTATAGCAATCAGCCCCAGCATTTT.

This clone was detected once. The chain employs TRBV29-1 and TRBJ2-5; a weak D match, TRBD2 (6 bases). CDR1 SQVTM and CDR2 ANQGSEA come from the germline V gene. Trimming removed 4 bases from V and 0 bases from J, with 12 bases in between. This CDR3 contains 14 residues. As DNA, the CDR3 is TGCAGCGTTGGGGGCCGGGGGTACCAAGAGACCCAGTACTTC. This codes for CSVGGRGYQETQYF. The full variable domain, with the rest looked up from reference TRBV29-1 and TRBJ2-5, is SAVISQKPSRDICQRGTSLTIQCQVDSQVTMMFWYRQQPGQSLTLIATANQGSEATYESGFVIDKFPISRPNLTFSTLTVSNMSPEDSSIYLCSVGGRGYQETQYFGPGTRLLVL.

The CDR3 region has the DNA TGCGCCAGCAGCCCCAGTTCAGGGGGATTGAACACTGAAGCTTTCTTT. The encoded protein is CASSPSSGGLNTEAFF. The chain carries TRBV5-1 and TRBJ1-1, with 7 bases fitting TRBD1. Losses at the gene ends were 4 bases for V and 0 bases for J; bases not matched to a gene: 9. The germline gives CDR1 SGHRS, CDR2 YFSETQ. This CDR3 is built from 16 residues.

Only a few counts were recorded for this clone. The rearrangement uses TRBV7-9 and TRBJ2-1; weak D call: TRBD1 (5 bases). Germline lookup yields CDR1 SEHNR and CDR2 FQNEAQ (reference sequence). There are 12 residues in the CDR3. The ends were cut back, 5 bases at V and 8 bases at J, with 10 bases in the middle. The CDR3: CASSHRSDEQFF. The CDR3 region has the DNA TGTGCCAGCAGCCACAGGAGCGATGAGCAGTTCTTC. The variable domain in full, completed from reference TRBV7-9 and TRBJ2-1, reads DTGVSQNPRHKITKRGQNVTFRCDPISEHNRLYWYRQTLGQGPEFLTYFQNEAQLEKSRLLSDRFSAERPKGSFSTLEIQRTEQGDSAMYLCASSHRSDEQFFGPGTRLTVL.

The rearrangement joins TRBV7-2 to TRBJ1-4; 7 bases are shared with TRBD1. This CDR3 region has 12 residues. CDR1 is SGHTA, CDR2 FQGNSA, per germline. The V and J ends lost 4 bases and 10 bases, in that order; junction bases with no gene match: 3. The CDR3 reads CASSSAGGKLFF. The CDR3 DNA sequence: TGTGCCAGCAGCTCGGCAGGGGGAAAACTGTTTTTT.

This clone was seen a handful of times. The rearrangement uses TRBV5-1 and TRBJ1-1; 9 bases agree with TRBD1. From germline, CDR1 is SGHRS and CDR2 YFSETQ. CDR3 length: 14 amino acids. V lost 4 bases, J lost 1 base, and 2 bases stayed unmatched. CDR3 protein: CASSPGQGNTEAFF. The CDR3 DNA follows: TGCGCCAGCAGCCCGGGACAGGGGAACACTGAAGCTTTCTTT.

The rearrangement uses TRBV10-2 and TRBJ2-7; 10 positions match TRBD2. V was clipped by 5 bases and J by 4 bases; unmatched bases: 17. This CDR3 spans 18 amino acids. CDR1 and CDR2 (germline): WSHSY, SAAADI. As DNA, the CDR3 is TGCGCCAGCAGTTCAGTGTACGCTGGGGCTAGCGGGAGATACGAGCAGTACTTC. Its protein is CASSSVYAGASGRYEQYF.

The chain uses TRBV14 and TRBJ2-7, with 7 bases aligning to TRBD2. From germline, CDR1 is SGHDN and CDR2 FVKESK. J was trimmed by 0 bases and V by 2 bases; bases with no gene match: 4. The CDR3 contains 15 residues. For the CDR3, the DNA is TGTGCCAGCAGCCAAACTAGCGCACACTCCTACGAGCAGTACTTC. Residues: CASSQTSAHSYEQYF.

The genes are TRBV19 and TRBJ1-1; tentative D call: TRBD1 (5 bases). This CDR3 comprises 15 residues. V lost 7 bases and J 2 bases, leaving 17 bases between the germline ends. Germline lookup yields CDR1 LNHDA and CDR2 SQIVND (reference sequence). In nucleotides, the CDR3 is TGTGCCAGTACCCTATCCCAGGGTCCCAACACTGAAGCTTTCTTT. Encoded protein: CASTLSQGPNTEAFF. The whole variable domain, remainder taken from reference TRBV19 and TRBJ1-1, is DGGITQSPKYLFRKEGQNVTLSCEQNLNHDAMYWYRQDPGQGLRLIYYSQIVNDFQKGDIAEGYSVSREKKESFPLTVTSAQKNPTAFYLCASTLSQGPNTEAFFGQGTRLTVV.

The genes are TRBV27 and TRBJ1-1; TRBD1 matches 7 bases. The V gene's germline CDR1 is MNHEY and CDR2 SMNVEV (reference sequence). The CDR3 is 14 residues long. V lost 6 bases, J lost 1 base, and 5 bases stayed unmatched. CDR3 sequence: CASRDGTANTEAFF. The DNA of the CDR3 is TGTGCCAGCAGGGACGGGACAGCGAACACTGAAGCTTTCTTT.

The chain uses TRBV29-1 and TRBJ2-2, with D possibly being TRBD2 (5 bases). The CDR3 has 14 residues. Germline V CDR1 and CDR2: SQVTM, ANQGSEA. V was cut by 4 bases and J by 2 bases, with 11 bases left in between. CDR3 in amino acids: CSVVGETNTGELFF. Here the CDR3 DNA reads TGCAGCGTTGTCGGGGAAACTAACACCGGGGAGCTGTTTTTT.

This clone was observed once. This chain links TRBV28 with TRBJ2-5; 7 bases align to TRBD2. The closer fit of TRBJ2-7 to the DNA end suggests the J call may be wrong. The length of the CDR3 is 16 residues. Germline CDR1 and CDR2: MDHEN and SYDVKM. The CDR3 sequence is CASSPHRREWSYEQYF. The CDR3 nucleotides are TGTGCCAGCAGTCCCCACCGGCGGGAGTGGTCCTACGAGCAGTACTTC.

This clone was seen just once. This chain connects TRBV18 to TRBJ1-1; D perhaps matches TRBD1 (6 bases). V dropped 3 bases and J dropped 1 base, with 9 bases sitting between them. Germline CDR1 is KGHSH and CDR2 is LQKENI. The CDR3 spans 14 residues. CDR3 nucleotide sequence: TGTGCCAGCTCACCCTGGGGACAGAACACTGAAGCTTTCTTT. Its translation: CASSPWGQNTEAFF.

This clone was found a few times. The rearrangement joins TRBV12-5 to TRBJ2-2, with D possibly matching TRBD2 (6 bases). V lost 2 bases and J lost 1, with 11 bases in between. This CDR3 has 16 amino acids. The germline V gene has CDR1 LGHNT and CDR2 FRNRAP. CDR3 loop: CASGLWGGMNTGELFF. In nucleotides, the CDR3 is TGTGCTAGTGGTTTGTGGGGCGGGATGAACACCGGGGAGCTGTTTTTT.

The chain is built from TRBV18 and TRBJ1-3, with 7 positions matching TRBD1. Germline-derived CDR1 and CDR2 are KGHSH and LQKENI. The CDR3 consists of 16 residues. The ends lost 5 bases at V and 0 bases at J; junction bases unmatched: 7. The chain's CDR3 is CASSTDRPSSGNTIYF. CDR3 nucleotides: TGTGCCAGCTCAACGGACAGGCCAAGCTCTGGAAACACCATATATTTT.

The chain uses TRBV6-5 and TRBJ2-7, with D possibly matching TRBD2 (7 bases). The CDR3 runs to 13 residues. The V gene's germline CDR1 is MNHEY and CDR2 SVGAGI. Between the trimmed V and J ends, which lost 8 bases and 2 bases, there was a span of 13 bases. The CDR3 DNA reads as TGTGCCAGCCTCAAGGGGGGGACCTACGAGCAGTACTTC. This translates into CASLKGGTYEQYF.

The rearrangement joins TRBV30 to TRBJ1-3; 12 positions match TRBD1. The CDR3 runs to 15 residues. Unmatched junction bases numbered 1, after V lost 2 bases and J lost 2 bases. CDR1 and CDR2 (germline): GTSNPN, SVGIG (reference sequence). This chain's CDR3 is CAWSRDRGPGNTIYF. The CDR3 nucleotides read TGTGCCTGGAGTAGGGACAGGGGGCCTGGAAACACCATATATTTT.

V and J are TRBV28 and TRBJ2-2, with D possibly TRBD2 on 5 matching bases. The CDR3 sequence is 16 residues long. Trimming took off 4 bases at V and 2 bases at J, with 14 bases between the two ends. Germline CDR1 reads MDHEN; CDR2 reads SYDVKM. The CDR3 region has the DNA TGTGCCAGCAGTTCTTATCCCGACTACAACACCGGGGAGCTGTTTTTT. It translates to CASSSYPDYNTGELFF. The full variable domain, in which reference TRBV28 and TRBJ2-2 provide the parts outside the CDR3, is DVKVTQSSRYLVKRTGEKVFLECVQDMDHENMFWYRQDPGLGLRLIYFSYDVKMKEKGDIPEGYSVSREKKERFSLILESASTNQTSMYLCASSSYPDYNTGELFFGEGSRLTVL.

The rearrangement uses TRBV25-1 and TRBJ2-1; 10 nucleotides agree with TRBD1. This CDR3 region has 15 residues. Germline CDR1 and CDR2: MGHDK and SYGVNS. Losses at the gene ends were 3 bases for V and 15 bases for J; bases not matched to a gene: 14. The CDR3 DNA follows: TGTGCCAGCAGTGACCCGGGACAGGGGACAGGGGTGCGGTTCTTC. The encoded protein is CASSDPGQGTGVRFF. The complete variable domain, with remaining parts taken from reference TRBV25-1 and TRBJ2-1, reads EADIYQTPRYLVIGTGKKITLECSQTMGHDKMYWYQQDPGMELHLIHYSYGVNSTEKGDLSSESTVSRIRTEHFPLTLESARPSHTSQYLCASSDPGQGTGVRFFGPGTRLTVL.

This clone was detected only once. The J gene is TRBJ1-3, the V gene TRBV30; TRBD1 is a possible D gene (6 bases). V was cut by 2 bases and J by 0 bases, with 11 bases left in between. Per the germline V gene, CDR1 is GTSNPN and CDR2 is SVGIG (reference sequence). The CDR3 covers 15 residues. The CDR3: CAWSYRAFSGNTIYF. The CDR3 DNA follows: TGTGCCTGGAGTTACAGGGCTTTCTCTGGAAACACCATATATTTT.

The rearrangement links TRBV6-1 to TRBJ2-5; the D gene is possibly TRBD2 (6 bases). From germline, CDR1 is MNHNS and CDR2 SASEGT. The ends were cut back, 7 bases at V and 2 bases at J, with 17 bases in the middle. The CDR3 totals 15 residues. In DNA form, the CDR3 reads TGTGCCAGCAATAAGGGGAGGATCCTTCAAGAGACCCAGTACTTC. This gives the protein CASNKGRILQETQYF.

The rearrangement joins TRBV27 to TRBJ2-1; 12 positions agree with TRBD2. J lost 6 bases, V lost 8 bases, and 5 bases had no gene match. This CDR3 has 14 amino acids. From germline, CDR1 is MNHEY and CDR2 SMNVEV (reference sequence). CDR3 bases: TGTGCCAGCCTAGGACTAGCGGGGACCAATGAGCAGTTCTTC. Translation: CASLGLAGTNEQFF.

The chain has TRBV7-8 and TRBJ1-2; 7 bases line up with TRBD1. This CDR3 region has 14 residues. Unmatched junction bases numbered 3, after V lost 1 base and J lost 4 bases. Germline V CDR1 and CDR2: SGHVS, FQNEAQ. The CDR3 loop is CASSLEGASYGYTF. The CDR3 DNA is TGTGCCAGCAGCTTAGAGGGGGCGAGCTATGGCTACACCTTC. Supplemented by reference TRBV7-8 and TRBJ1-2, the full variable domain reads GAGVSQSPRYKVAKRGQDVALRCDPISGHVSLFWYQQALGQGPEFLTYFQNEAQLDKSGLPSDRFFAERPEGSVSTLKIQRTQQEDSAVYLCASSLEGASYGYTFGSGTRLTVV.

V gene TRBV30 combines with J gene TRBJ2-2, with 9 bases matching TRBD2. The CDR3 contains 16 residues. Looked up from germline, CDR1 is GTSNPN and CDR2 is SVGIG (reference sequence). Losses at the gene ends were 0 bases for V and 6 bases for J; bases not matched to a gene: 8. CDR3 region: CAWSVLGGRAPGELFF. The DNA of the CDR3 is TGTGCCTGGAGTGTACTGGGCGGGAGGGCCCCCGGGGAGCTGTTTTTT.

This clone was counted a single time. The chain joins TRBV27 to TRBJ1-1; D perhaps matches TRBD1 (6 bases). Trimming left V 2 bases short and J 4 bases short, with 14 bases between. The CDR3 runs to 15 residues. Germline V CDR1 and CDR2: MNHEY, SMNVEV (reference sequence). The CDR3 nucleotides are TGTGCCAGCAGTTTACTGTCAGGGGTAGGCACTGAAGCTTTCTTT. Translated, it gives CASSLLSGVGTEAFF.

The table lists this clone with a few counts. The chain uses TRBV6-1 and TRBJ2-7, with 8 positions matching TRBD2. After removal of 10 bases from V and 2 bases from J, the junction contained 7 bases not matched to a gene. There are 13 residues in the CDR3. CDR1 MNHNS and CDR2 SASEGT come from the germline V gene. This chain's CDR3 is CATNERGPYEQYV. CDR3 bases: TGTGCCACCAATGAGCGGGGGCCCTACGAGCAGTACGTC.

The chain has TRBV19 and TRBJ2-7; 9 bases match TRBD1. This CDR3 is 16 amino acids long. V lost 5 bases to trimming and J lost 5 bases; unmatched junction nucleotides: 13. CDR1 is LNHDA and CDR2 is SQIVND in the germline V gene (reference sequence). The CDR3 region is CASSPGQGLGLDEQYF. The CDR3 DNA reads as TGTGCCAGTAGTCCCGGACAGGGGCTGGGGTTGGACGAGCAGTACTTC. Full variable domain (rest looked up from reference TRBV19 and TRBJ2-7): DGGITQSPKYLFRKEGQNVTLSCEQNLNHDAMYWYRQDPGQGLRLIYYSQIVNDFQKGDIAEGYSVSREKKESFPLTVTSAQKNPTAFYLCASSPGQGLGLDEQYFGPGTRLTVT.

V usage is TRBV1 and J usage is TRBJ1-1; the table's D call TRBD1 went unverified against the DNA. TRBV1 is listed as a pseudogene. The CDR3 length is 18 residues. The CDR3 DNA follows: TGCACCAGCAGCCAAGCGGGCAGGGTAGGTGGGTTGAACACTGAAGCTTTCTTT. The encoded protein is CTSSQAGRVGGLNTEAFF.

V is TRBV6-5 and J is TRBJ2-1; D is ambiguous. V was pared by 0 bases and J by 6 bases, with 15 bases between. Germline assignment: CDR1 MNHEY and CDR2 SVGAGI. This CDR3 is 16 amino acids long. In DNA, the CDR3 is TGTGCCAGCAGTTACTCGACGACATGGGCCAGCAATGAGCAGTTCTTC. Translation gives CASSYSTTWASNEQFF.

V gene TRBV19 combines with J gene TRBJ2-1; TRBD1 is a possible D gene (6 bases). Germline V gene lookup returns CDR1 LNHDA and CDR2 SQIVND (reference sequence). V lost 5 bases and J lost 8, with 10 bases in between. This CDR3 contains 12 residues. The CDR3 DNA sequence: TGTGCCAGTAGTGAGAGGGGGTATGAGCAGTTCTTC. As protein: CASSERGYEQFF. The full variable domain, completed using reference TRBV19 and TRBJ2-1, is DGGITQSPKYLFRKEGQNVTLSCEQNLNHDAMYWYRQDPGQGLRLIYYSQIVNDFQKGDIAEGYSVSREKKESFPLTVTSAQKNPTAFYLCASSERGYEQFFGPGTRLTVL.